Listed here are 17 T cell receptor beta chains from one sample, sequenced in a study of cytomegalovirus exposure and HLA in healthy donors. The PCR made use of 60 Vbeta and 13 Jbeta primers. The protocol was immunoSEQ multiplex PCR, while the TCRdb copy is restricted to in-frame clones and leaves out a portion. The sample lists fewer than 200,000 clones; roughly 80% were seen once. Sequenced input: PBMCs. These receptors originate from a female donor in good health and CMV-seronegative.

This clone was counted once. V usage is TRBV11-3 and J usage is TRBJ1-1; maybe TRBD1 (5 bases). V lost 5 bases and J 5 bases, leaving 12 bases between the germline ends. Per germline, CDR1 SGHNT and CDR2 YENEEA. The CDR3 is 13 residues long. The CDR3 sequence is CASSPREGTEAFF. In nucleotides, the CDR3 is TGTGCCAGCAGCCCGAGGGAGGGGACTGAAGCTTTCTTT.

The chain carries TRBV9 and TRBJ2-7, with TRBD2 matching over 10 bases. V was clipped by 4 bases and J by 0 bases; unmatched bases: 13. CDR3 length equals 18 residues. The germline gives CDR1 SGDLS, CDR2 YYNGEE. This CDR3 is CASSPRPSGGTSSYEQYF. The CDR3 DNA reads as TGTGCCAGCAGCCCCCGCCCTAGCGGGGGCACCAGCTCCTACGAGCAGTACTTC.

The chain carries TRBV28 and TRBJ1-3; 8 positions match TRBD1. The V gene's germline CDR1 is MDHEN and CDR2 SYDVKM. The junction had 3 bases not matched to a gene; V was cut back by 5 bases and J by 3 bases. The CDR3 is 14 amino acids. CDR3 nucleotides: TGTGCCAGCAGTACAGGGGGGTATGGAAACACCATATATTTT. It yields the protein CASSTGGYGNTIYF.

This chain links TRBV18 with TRBJ2-3, with TRBD2 matching 13 bases. The CDR3 has 16 amino acids. In germline, CDR1 is KGHSH, CDR2 LQKENI. Unmatched junction bases numbered 3, after V lost 4 bases and J lost 2 bases. The CDR3 DNA sequence: TGTGCCAGCTCACGGGGACTAGCGGGGACCACAGATACGCAGTATTTT. The encoded protein is CASSRGLAGTTDTQYF.

The J gene is TRBJ2-3, the V gene TRBV5-1; no firm D call. The germline V gene encodes CDR1 SGHRS and CDR2 YFSETQ. The CDR3 has 12 amino acids. Trimming shortened V by 0 bases and J by 4 bases, and 3 bases separated the two germline ends. In DNA, the CDR3 is TGCGCCAGCAGCTTGGTCGCAGATACGCAGTATTTT. It is translated as CASSLVADTQYF.

The chain is built from TRBV6-1 and TRBJ1-4; TRBD1 agrees at 7 bases. J gave up 8 bases and V 0 bases, and 9 bases lay outside the gene matches. The germline V gene encodes CDR1 MNHNS and CDR2 SASEGT. The CDR3 runs to 16 residues. As DNA, the CDR3 is TGTGCCAGCAGTGAAGCTTATAGACAGGGTGGCGAAAAACTGTTTTTT. Amino acids: CASSEAYRQGGEKLFF.

The chain uses TRBV7-3 and TRBJ2-2; no reliable D call. With 2 bases removed from V and 4 bases from J, the gap between germline ends came to 5 bases. This CDR3 has 13 residues. Germline V gene lookup returns CDR1 SGHTA and CDR2 FQGTGA. The CDR3 DNA reads as TGTGCCAGCAGCTTAGGGCCCACCGGGGAGCTGTTTTTT. Its translation: CASSLGPTGELFF.

The rearrangement joins TRBV20-1 to TRBJ2-5, with a possible D match to TRBD1 (6 bases). The V end lost 5 bases, the J end lost 3 bases, and 7 bases lay between the germline ends. CDR1 is DFQATT, CDR2 SNEGSKA, per germline (reference sequence). The CDR3 has 11 amino acids. This CDR3 is CSAGTKETQYF. The DNA of the CDR3 is TGCAGTGCTGGGACAAAAGAGACCCAGTACTTC.

The chain joins TRBV5-1 to TRBJ1-2, with 10 nucleotides matching TRBD1. This CDR3 region has 15 residues. V was pared by 4 bases and J by 3 bases, with 6 bases of the junction left unmatched. The germline V gene has CDR1 SGHRS and CDR2 YFSETQ. The DNA of the CDR3 is TGCGCCAGCAGCCCTAGGACAGGGGGGGACTATGGCTACACCTTC. Translation gives CASSPRTGGDYGYTF. Full variable domain (outside the CDR3, taken from reference TRBV5-1 and TRBJ1-2): KAGVTQTPRYLIKTRGQQVTLSCSPISGHRSVSWYQQTPGQGLQFLFEYFSETQRNKGNFPGRFSGRQFSNSRSEMNVSTLELGDSALYLCASSPRTGGDYGYTFGSGTRLTVV.

The genes are TRBV10-1 and TRBJ2-5; 14 bases are shared with TRBD2. In germline, CDR1 is WNHNN, CDR2 SYGVQD (reference sequence). V dropped 7 bases and J dropped 5; count of bases not matched to a gene: 6. The CDR3 is made up of 15 amino acids. The CDR3 is CASKTSGRDTETQYF. CDR3 in DNA: TGCGCCAGCAAGACTAGCGGGAGGGACACCGAGACCCAGTACTTC.

The chain is built from TRBV4-1 and TRBJ2-2, with 8 bases matching TRBD2. This CDR3 region has 16 residues. Germline V gives CDR1 MGHRA, CDR2 YSYEKL. With 2 bases clipped from V and 5 bases from J, the junction kept 7 bases outside the gene matches. The CDR3 DNA follows: TGCGCCAGCAGCCAACCGGGACTAGGATTTACCGGGGAGCTGTTTTTT. This encodes CASSQPGLGFTGELFF.

V and J are TRBV28 and TRBJ2-5; 7 bases match TRBD2. V lost 4 bases and J lost 5; bases outside the gene matches: 4. The CDR3 sequence is 13 residues long. Per the germline V gene, CDR1 is MDHEN and CDR2 is SYDVKM. The CDR3 loop reads CASSSLGRETQYF. CDR3 sequence (DNA): TGTGCCAGCAGTTCCCTCGGGAGGGAGACCCAGTACTTC.

The chain couples TRBV11-2 to TRBJ2-3; no reliable D call. Trimming cost V 2 bases and J 1 base, with 10 bases left between them. This CDR3 is 15 amino acids long. Germline V lookup: CDR1 SGHAT, CDR2 FQNNGV. The CDR3 loop is CASSLSIRGTDTQYF. The CDR3 DNA reads as TGTGCCAGCAGCTTATCTATTCGCGGCACAGATACGCAGTATTTT.

The chain links TRBV5-4 to TRBJ1-2; 8 nucleotides agree with TRBD1. CDR3 size: 14 residues. V was clipped by 5 bases and J by 6 bases; unmatched bases: 9. Germline CDR1 is SGHNT and CDR2 is YYREEE (reference sequence). The CDR3 reads CASSSGQGRHGYTF. CDR3 nucleotide sequence: TGTGCCAGCAGTTCCGGACAGGGACGGCATGGCTACACCTTC.

The CDR3 DNA sequence: TGTGCCAGCAGCCCTCATCCGGGACAGCGCACAGATACGCAGTATTTT. Translated, it gives CASSPHPGQRTDTQYF. This chain links TRBV5-4 with TRBJ2-3; 7 nucleotides agree with TRBD1. Germline V gives CDR1 SGHNT, CDR2 YYREEE (reference sequence). With V trimmed by 4 bases and J by 1 base, 9 bases remained unmatched. This CDR3 spans 16 amino acids.

This clone was counted a few times. This sequence joins TRBV4-2 and TRBJ2-7; tentative D call: TRBD2 (5 bases). CDR3 size: 15 residues. Trimming shortened V by 0 bases and J by 6 bases, and 15 bases separated the two germline ends. Germline V gene lookup returns CDR1 LGHNA and CDR2 YNFKEQ. CDR3 protein: CASSQDLAGEREQYF. CDR3 bases: TGTGCCAGCAGCCAAGATCTAGCCGGGGAGCGCGAGCAGTACTTC.

This chain links TRBV11-3 with TRBJ1-1; 8 bases line up with TRBD1. The CDR3 is 15 residues long. The V segment lost 4 bases and the J segment 4 bases; nucleotides outside the gene matches: 8. CDR1 is SGHNT, CDR2 YENEEA, per germline. The CDR3 DNA is TGTGCCAGCAGCTCCCAGGGGGCGCAGGGCACTGAAGCTTTCTTT. This codes for CASSSQGAQGTEAFF.